This T cell receptor beta chain is drawn from a study of T cell repertoires in cytomegalovirus infection. Study-level information: The study used recently identified HLA-C-restricted and well-studied HLA-B-restricted CMV epitopes. CMV infection together with matching HLA type was indicated by public TCR beta signatures.

This clonotype was seen a handful of times. What it recognizes is unknown. TCRdb independently ran MiXCR on the reads; one entry per CDR3 protein. The sample records roughly 700,000 distinct CDR3 sequences, around 35% being singletons. The CDR3 is 15 amino acids. V shed 4 bases and J shed 4 bases, with 15 bases lying between them. The germline gives CDR1 SGHVS, CDR2 FQNEAQ. Sequencing was performed on cultured PBMCs, taken from culture after CMV antigen stimulation. This chain connects TRBV7-8 to TRBJ2-3; perhaps TRBD2 as D (5 bases). The sequence came from a human donor in good health (CMV status not recorded). Some clones in this sample may be carry-over from other donors' samples. CDR3 region: CASSWPGSPADTQYF. CDR3 bases: TGTGCCAGCAGCTGGCCGGGGAGCCCGGCAGATACGCAGTATTTT.